This T cell receptor beta chain was sequenced for a study of T cells in women clearing cervical HPV infection. TCRdb's copy holds only in-frame clones and misses some; the assay was immunoSEQ multiplex PCR. The sample has roughly 42,000 clones. On this clone: What it binds is unknown. The observed sequence ends 3 residues before the CDR3 terminus, with the missing tail filled in from the germline J gene.

Study results and limitations: Unknown T-cell numbers per sample may underlie the richness differences.

Germline CDR1 SNHLY, CDR2 FYNNEI. V lost 7 bases to trimming and J lost 5 bases, with 5 bases between them. The CDR3 loop spans 10 amino acids. This receptor was identified in a woman aged 18 to 75 with a cervical HPV16 infection that either progressed to CIN3+ or cleared (not recorded which). The sequencing sample was made of blood buffy coat. The chain couples TRBV2 to TRBJ1-1, with D hard to call. CDR3 bases read: TGTGCCAGCATAAGGACTGAA. Residues: CASIRTE. The entire CDR3 reads CASIRTEAFF.